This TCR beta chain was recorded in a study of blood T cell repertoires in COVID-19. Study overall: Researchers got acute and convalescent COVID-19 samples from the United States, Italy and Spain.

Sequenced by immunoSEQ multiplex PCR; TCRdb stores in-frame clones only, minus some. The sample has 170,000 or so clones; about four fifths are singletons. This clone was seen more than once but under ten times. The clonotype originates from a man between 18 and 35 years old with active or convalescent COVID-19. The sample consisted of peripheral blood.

CDR3 amino acids: CATSRDFGGERIGNQPQHF. The CDR3 DNA sequence: TGTGCCACCAGCAGAGATTTCGGGGGGGAACGTATAGGCAATCAGCCCCAGCATTTT. The V and J genes are TRBV15 and TRBJ1-5; D possibly corresponds to TRBD1 (5 bases). The CDR3 covers 19 residues. Germline V gene sequence: CDR1 LNHNV, CDR2 YYDKDF (reference sequence). Deletions cut 0 bases from V and 2 bases from J, with 20 bases between.